This T cell receptor beta chain stems from a study of PD-1 blockade in classical Hodgkin lymphoma. Findings of the study overall: The CD4+ diversity rise by C4D1 was clearest in complete responders.

Method: immunoSEQ multiplex PCR; TCRdb's copy keeps in-frame clones and lacks some. The sample lists 45,000 to 55,000 clones, more than 65% seen once, with less than 20% in the top ten. The germline V gene has CDR1 MNHEY and CDR2 SMNVEV (reference sequence). V trimming: 6 bases; J trimming: 1 base; junction bases outside the gene matches: 3. The CDR3 has 15 amino acids. About this clone itself: The antigen remains unidentified.

Each patient's relapse followed autologous stem cell transplantation, and brentuximab vedotin exposure varied. The clonotype was recovered from a human donor with classical Hodgkin lymphoma. V usage is TRBV27 and J usage is TRBJ2-3, with 11 bases matching TRBD2. Sample: peripheral blood mononuclear cells (PBMCs), taken at baseline. The CDR3 loop is CASRKLAGGTDTQYF. The CDR3 nucleotides read TGTGCCAGCAGAAAACTAGCGGGAGGCACAGATACGCAGTATTTT.